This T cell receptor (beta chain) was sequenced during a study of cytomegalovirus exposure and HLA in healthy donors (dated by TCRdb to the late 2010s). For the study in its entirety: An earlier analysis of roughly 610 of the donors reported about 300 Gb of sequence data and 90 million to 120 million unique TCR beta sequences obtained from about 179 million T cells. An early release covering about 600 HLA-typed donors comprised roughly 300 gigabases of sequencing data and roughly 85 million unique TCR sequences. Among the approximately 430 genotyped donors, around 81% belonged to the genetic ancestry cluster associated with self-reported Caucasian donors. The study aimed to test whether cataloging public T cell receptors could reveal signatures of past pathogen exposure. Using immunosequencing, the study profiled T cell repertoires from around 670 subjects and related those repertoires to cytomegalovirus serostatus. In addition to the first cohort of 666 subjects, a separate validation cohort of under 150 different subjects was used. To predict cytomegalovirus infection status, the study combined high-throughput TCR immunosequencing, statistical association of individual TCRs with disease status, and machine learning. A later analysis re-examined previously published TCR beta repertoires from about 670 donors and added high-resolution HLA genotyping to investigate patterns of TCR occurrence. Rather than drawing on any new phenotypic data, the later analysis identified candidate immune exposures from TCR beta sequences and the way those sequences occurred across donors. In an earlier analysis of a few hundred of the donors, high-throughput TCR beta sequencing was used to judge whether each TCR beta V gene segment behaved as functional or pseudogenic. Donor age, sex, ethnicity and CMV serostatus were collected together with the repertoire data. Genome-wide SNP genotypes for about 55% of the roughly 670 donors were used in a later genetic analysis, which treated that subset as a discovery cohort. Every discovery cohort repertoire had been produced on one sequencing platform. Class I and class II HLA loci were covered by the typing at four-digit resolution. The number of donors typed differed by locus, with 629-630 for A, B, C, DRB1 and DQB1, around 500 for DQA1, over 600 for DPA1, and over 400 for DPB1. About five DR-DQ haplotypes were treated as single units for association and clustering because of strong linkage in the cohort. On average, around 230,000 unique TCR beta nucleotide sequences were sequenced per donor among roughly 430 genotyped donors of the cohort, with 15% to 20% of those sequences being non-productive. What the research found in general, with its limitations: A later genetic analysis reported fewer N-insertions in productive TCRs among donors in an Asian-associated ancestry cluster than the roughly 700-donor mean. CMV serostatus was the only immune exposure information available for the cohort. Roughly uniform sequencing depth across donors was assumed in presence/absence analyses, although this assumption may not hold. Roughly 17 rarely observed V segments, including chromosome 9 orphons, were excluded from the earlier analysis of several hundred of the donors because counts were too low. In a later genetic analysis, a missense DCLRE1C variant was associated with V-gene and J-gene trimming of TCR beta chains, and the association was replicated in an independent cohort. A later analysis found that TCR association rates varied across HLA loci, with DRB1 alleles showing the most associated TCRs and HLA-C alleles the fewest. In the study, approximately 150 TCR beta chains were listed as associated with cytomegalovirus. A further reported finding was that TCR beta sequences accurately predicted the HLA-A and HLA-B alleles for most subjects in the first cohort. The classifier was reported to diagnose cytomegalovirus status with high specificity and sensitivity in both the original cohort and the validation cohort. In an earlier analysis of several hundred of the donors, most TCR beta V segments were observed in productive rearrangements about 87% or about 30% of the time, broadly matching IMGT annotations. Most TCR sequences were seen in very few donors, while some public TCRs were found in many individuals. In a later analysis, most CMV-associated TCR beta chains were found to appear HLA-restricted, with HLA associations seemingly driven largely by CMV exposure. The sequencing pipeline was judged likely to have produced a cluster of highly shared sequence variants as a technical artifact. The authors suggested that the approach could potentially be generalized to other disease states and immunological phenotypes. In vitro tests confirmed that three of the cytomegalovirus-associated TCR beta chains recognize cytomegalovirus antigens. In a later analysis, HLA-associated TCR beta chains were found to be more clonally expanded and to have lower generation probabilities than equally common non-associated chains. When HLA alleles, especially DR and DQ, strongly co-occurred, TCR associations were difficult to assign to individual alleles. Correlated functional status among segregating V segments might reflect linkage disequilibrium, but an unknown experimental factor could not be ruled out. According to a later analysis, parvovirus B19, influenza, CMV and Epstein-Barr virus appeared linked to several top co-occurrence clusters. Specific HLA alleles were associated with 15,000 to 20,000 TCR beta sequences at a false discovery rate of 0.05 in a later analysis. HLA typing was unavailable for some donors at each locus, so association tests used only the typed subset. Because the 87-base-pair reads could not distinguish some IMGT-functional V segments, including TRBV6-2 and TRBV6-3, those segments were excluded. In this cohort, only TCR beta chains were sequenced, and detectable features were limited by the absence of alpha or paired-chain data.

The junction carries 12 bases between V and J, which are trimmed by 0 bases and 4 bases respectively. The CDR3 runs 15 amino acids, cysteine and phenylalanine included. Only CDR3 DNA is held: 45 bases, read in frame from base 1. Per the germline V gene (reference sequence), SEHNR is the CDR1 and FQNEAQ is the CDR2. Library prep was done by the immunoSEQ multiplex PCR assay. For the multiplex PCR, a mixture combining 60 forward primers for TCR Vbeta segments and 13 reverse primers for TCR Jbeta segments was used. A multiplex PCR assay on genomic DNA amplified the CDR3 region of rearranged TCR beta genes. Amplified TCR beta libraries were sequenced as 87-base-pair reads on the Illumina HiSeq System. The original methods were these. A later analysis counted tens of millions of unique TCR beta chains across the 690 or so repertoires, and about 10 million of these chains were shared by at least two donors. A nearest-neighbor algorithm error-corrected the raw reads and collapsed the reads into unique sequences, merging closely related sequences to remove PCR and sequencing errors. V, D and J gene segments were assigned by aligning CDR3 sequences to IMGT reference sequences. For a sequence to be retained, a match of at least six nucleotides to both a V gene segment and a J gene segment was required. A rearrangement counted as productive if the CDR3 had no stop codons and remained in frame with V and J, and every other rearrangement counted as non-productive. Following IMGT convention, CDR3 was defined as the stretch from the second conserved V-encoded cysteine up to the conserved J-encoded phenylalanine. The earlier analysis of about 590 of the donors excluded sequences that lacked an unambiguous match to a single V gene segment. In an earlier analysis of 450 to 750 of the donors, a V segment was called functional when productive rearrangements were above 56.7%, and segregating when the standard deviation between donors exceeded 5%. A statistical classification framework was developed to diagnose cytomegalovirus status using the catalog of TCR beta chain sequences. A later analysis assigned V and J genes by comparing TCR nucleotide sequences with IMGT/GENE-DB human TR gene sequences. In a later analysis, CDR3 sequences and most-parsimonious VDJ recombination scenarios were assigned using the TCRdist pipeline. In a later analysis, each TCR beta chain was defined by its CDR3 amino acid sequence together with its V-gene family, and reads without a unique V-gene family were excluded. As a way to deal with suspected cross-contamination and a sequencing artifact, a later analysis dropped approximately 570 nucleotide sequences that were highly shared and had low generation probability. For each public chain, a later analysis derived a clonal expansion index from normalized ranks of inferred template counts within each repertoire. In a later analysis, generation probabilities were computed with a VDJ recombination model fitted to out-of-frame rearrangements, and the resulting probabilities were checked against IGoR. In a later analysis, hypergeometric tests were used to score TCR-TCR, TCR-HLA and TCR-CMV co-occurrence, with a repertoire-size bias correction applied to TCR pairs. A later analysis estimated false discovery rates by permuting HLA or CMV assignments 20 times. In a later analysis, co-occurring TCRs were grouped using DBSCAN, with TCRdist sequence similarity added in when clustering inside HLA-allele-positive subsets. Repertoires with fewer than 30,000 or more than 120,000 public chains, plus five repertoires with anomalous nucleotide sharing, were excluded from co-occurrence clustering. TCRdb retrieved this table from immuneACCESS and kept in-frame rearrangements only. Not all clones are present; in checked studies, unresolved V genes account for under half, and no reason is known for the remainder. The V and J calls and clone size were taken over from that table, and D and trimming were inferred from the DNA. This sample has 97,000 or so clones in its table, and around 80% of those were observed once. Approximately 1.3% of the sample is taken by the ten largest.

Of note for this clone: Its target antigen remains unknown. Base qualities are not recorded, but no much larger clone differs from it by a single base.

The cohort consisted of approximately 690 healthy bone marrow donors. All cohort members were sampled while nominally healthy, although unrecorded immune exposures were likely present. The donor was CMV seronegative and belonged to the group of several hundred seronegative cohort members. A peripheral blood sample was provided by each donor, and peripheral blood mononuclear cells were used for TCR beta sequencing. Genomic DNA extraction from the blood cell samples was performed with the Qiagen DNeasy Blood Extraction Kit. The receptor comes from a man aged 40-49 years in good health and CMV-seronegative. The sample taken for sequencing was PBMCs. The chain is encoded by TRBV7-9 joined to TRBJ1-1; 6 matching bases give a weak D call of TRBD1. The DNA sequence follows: TGTGCCAGCAGCTTAGCCACTCAGGGGAGCACTGAAGCTTTCTTT. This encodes CASSLATQGSTEAFF. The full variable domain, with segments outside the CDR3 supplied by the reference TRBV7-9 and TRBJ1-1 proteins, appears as DTGVSQNPRHKITKRGQNVTFRCDPISEHNRLYWYRQTLGQGPEFLTYFQNEAQLEKSRLLSDRFSAERPKGSFSTLEIQRTEQGDSAMYLCASSLATQGSTEAFFGQGTRLTVV.